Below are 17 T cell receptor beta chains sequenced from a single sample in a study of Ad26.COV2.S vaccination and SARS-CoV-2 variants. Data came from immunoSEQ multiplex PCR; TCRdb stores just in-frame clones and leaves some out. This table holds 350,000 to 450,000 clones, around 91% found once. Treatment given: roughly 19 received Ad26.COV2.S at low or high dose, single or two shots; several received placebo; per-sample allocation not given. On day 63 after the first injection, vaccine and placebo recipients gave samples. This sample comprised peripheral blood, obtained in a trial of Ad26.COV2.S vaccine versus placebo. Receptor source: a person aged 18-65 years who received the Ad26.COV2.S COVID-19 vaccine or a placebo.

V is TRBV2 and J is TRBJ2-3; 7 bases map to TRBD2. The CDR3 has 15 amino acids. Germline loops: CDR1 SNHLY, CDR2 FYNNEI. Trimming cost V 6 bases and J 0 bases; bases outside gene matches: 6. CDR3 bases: TGTGCCAGCAGGCGGGGCGGGAGTAGCACAGATACGCAGTATTTT. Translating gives CASRRGGSSTDTQYF.

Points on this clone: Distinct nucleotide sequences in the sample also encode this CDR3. CDR3 protein: CSVPTSGSTDTQYF. As DNA, the CDR3 is TGCAGCGTACCAACTAGCGGTAGCACAGATACGCAGTATTTT. The chain carries TRBV29-1 and TRBJ2-3; 8 bases fit TRBD2. The CDR3 is made up of 14 amino acids. Germline values: CDR1 SQVTM, CDR2 ANQGSEA. Trimming took 6 bases from V and 0 from J; bases not matched to a gene: 5.

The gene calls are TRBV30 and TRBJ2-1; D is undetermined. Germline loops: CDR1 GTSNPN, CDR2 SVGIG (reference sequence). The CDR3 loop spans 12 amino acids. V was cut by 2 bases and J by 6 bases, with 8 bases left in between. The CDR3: CAWSSSSNEQFF. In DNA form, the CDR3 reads TGTGCCTGGAGTTCGAGCTCCAATGAGCAGTTCTTC.

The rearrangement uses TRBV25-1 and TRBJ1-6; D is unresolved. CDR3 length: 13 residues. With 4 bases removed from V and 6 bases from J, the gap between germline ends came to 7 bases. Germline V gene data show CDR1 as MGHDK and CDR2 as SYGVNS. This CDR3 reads CASSAELNSPLHF. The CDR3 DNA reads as TGTGCCAGCAGTGCAGAGCTTAATTCACCCCTCCACTTT.

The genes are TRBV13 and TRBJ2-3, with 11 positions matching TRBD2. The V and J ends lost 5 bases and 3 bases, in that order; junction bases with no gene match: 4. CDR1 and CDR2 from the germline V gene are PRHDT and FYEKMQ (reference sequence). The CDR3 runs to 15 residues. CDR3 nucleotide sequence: TGTGCCAGCAGCGTAGCGGGAGGGGTAACAGATACGCAGTATTTT. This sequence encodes CASSVAGGVTDTQYF. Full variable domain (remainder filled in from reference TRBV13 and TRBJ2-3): AAGVIQSPRHLIKEKRETATLKCYPIPRHDTVYWYQQGPGQDPQFLISFYEKMQSDKGSIPDRFSAQQFSDYHSELNMSSLELGDSALYFCASSVAGGVTDTQYFGPGTRLTVL.

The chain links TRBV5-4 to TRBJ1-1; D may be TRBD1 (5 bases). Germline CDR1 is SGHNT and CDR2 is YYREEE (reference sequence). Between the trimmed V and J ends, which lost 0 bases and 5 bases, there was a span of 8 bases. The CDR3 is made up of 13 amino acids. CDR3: CASSLGRETEAFF. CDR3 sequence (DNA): TGTGCCAGCAGCTTGGGCAGGGAAACTGAAGCTTTCTTT.

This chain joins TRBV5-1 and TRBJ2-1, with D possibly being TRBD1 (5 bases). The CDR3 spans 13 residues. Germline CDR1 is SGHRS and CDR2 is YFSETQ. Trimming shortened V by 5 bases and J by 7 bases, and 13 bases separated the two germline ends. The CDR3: CASSKRPGNEQFF. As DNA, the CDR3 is TGCGCCAGCAGTAAACGTCCAGGGAATGAGCAGTTCTTC.

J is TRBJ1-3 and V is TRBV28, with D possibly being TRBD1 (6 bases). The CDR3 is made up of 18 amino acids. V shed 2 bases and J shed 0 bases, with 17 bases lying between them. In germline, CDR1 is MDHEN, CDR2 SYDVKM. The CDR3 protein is CASSLTARQALSGNTIYF. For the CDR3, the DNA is TGTGCCAGCAGTTTAACAGCTAGACAGGCACTCTCTGGAAACACCATATATTTT.

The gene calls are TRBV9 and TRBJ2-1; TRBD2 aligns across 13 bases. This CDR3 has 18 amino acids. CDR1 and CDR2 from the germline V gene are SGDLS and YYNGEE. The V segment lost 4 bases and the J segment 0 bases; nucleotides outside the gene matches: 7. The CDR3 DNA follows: TGTGCCAGCAGCACCGGGACTAGCGGGGCCCGCTCCTACAATGAGCAGTTCTTC. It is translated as CASSTGTSGARSYNEQFF.

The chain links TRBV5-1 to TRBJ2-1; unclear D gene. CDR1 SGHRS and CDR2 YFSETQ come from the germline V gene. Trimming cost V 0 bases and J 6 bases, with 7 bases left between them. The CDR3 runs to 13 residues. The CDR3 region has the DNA TGCGCCAGCAGCTTGGGGGGTAGCAATGAGCAGTTCTTC. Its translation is CASSLGGSNEQFF.

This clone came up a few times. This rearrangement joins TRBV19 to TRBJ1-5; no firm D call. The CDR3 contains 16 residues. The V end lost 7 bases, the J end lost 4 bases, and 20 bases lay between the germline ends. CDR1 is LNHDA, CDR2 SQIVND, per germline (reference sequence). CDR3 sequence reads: CASNPLRRAKNQPQHF. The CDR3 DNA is TGTGCCAGTAATCCTCTCCGGCGGGCCAAGAATCAGCCCCAGCATTTT.

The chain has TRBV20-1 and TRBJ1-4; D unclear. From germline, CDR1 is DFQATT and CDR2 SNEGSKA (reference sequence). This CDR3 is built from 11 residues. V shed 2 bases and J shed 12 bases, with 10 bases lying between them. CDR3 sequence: CSARWGSELFF. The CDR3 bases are TGCAGTGCTAGATGGGGATCGGAACTGTTTTTT.

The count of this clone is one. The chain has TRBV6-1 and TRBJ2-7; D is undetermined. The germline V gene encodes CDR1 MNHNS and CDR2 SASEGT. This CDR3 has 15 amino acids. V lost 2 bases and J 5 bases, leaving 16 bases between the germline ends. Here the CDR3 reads CASSESRTAGDEQYF. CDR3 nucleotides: TGTGCCAGCAGTGAATCGAGGACGGCTGGGGACGAGCAGTACTTC.

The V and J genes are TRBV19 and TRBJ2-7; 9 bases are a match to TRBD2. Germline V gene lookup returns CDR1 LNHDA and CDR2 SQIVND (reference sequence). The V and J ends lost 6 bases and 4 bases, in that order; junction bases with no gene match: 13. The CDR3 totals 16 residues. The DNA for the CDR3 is TGTGCCAGTAGCCACCCCGGGCTAGCGGGGACTTACGAGCAGTACTTC. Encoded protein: CASSHPGLAGTYEQYF.

CDR3 nucleotide sequence: TGTGCCAGTAGTATAGAACCGGTCGCCGGGGAGCTGTTTTTT. Translating it yields CASSIEPVAGELFF. The chain combines TRBV19 with TRBJ2-2; D not resolved. Trimming took off 0 bases at V and 6 bases at J, with 8 bases between the two ends. The germline gives CDR1 LNHDA, CDR2 SQIVND (reference sequence). This CDR3 is built from 14 residues.

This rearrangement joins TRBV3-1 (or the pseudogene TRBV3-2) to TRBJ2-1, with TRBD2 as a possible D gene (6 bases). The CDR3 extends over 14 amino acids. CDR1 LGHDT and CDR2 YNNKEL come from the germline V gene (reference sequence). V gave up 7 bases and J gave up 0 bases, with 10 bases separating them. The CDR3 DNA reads TGTGCCAGCACAGCGGGTACCTCCTACAATGAGCAGTTCTTC. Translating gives CASTAGTSYNEQFF.

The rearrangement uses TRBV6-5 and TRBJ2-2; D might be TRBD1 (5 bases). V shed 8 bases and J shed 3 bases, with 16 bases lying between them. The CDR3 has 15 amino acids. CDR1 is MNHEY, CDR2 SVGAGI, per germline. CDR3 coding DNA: TGTGCCAGCGGGGCATCCGGCAGTTACACCGGGGAGCTGTTTTTT. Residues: CASGASGSYTGELFF.